Detailed here is one T cell receptor beta chain. Its antigen is unidentified. Sequenced material consisted of expressed TCRB transcripts (all of the isolated RNA was reverse transcribed). Profiling relied on immunoSEQ multiplex PCR, and the TCRdb table lists in-frame clones only, not all of them. The sample records around 430,000 clones, 25% to 35% being singletons. Germline values: CDR1 SGDLS, CDR2 YYNGEE. The length of the CDR3 is 15 residues. With 0 bases removed from V and 1 base from J, the gap between germline ends came to 9 bases. The entry originates in a study of beta chain features in type 1 diabetes. Populations obtained by sorting all exceeded 95% purity. The study, taken as a whole, reports: Moderately but significantly shorter TCRB CDR3s were found in Type 1 diabetes patients in all four CD4+ subsets. VDJ junctions sequenced from type 1 diabetes patients showed fewer insertions and more deletions. The influence of HLA type on TCRB rearrangement stayed undetermined.

J is TRBJ2-3 and V is TRBV9; unclear D gene. The source is a man aged 18 to 30 in good health. The sample comprised naive CD4+ T cells from blood. Here the CDR3 DNA reads TGTGCCAGCAGCGTAGATCCCAGAGGCACAGATACGCAGTATTTT. Translated: CASSVDPRGTDTQYF.